The next 21 T cell receptor beta chains were all read from a single sample in a study of regulatory T cells in long-lasting Graves disease. iRepertoire HTBI primers and Arm-PCR of CDR3 regions built TCR beta libraries. TCRdb called the multiplex PCR reads again in MiXCR, with one record for every CDR3 protein. This sample carries about 540,000 distinct CDR3 sequences, roughly 13% of them seen once, and the ten largest clones take roughly 10%. Time point in this sample: newly diagnosed GD, antithyroid drugs for less than 3 months. PBMCs provided the RNA from which the TCR library was made. The data were also submitted as part of a second study, on T cells in Graves' hyperthyroidism and ophthalmopathy.

The sequencing here drew on peripheral blood mononuclear cells (PBMCs), taken at new diagnosis, from a patient treated with antithyroid drugs. The origin of the receptors is a man aged 30-40 years with Graves disease.

This clonotype was observed many times. The rearrangement links TRBV6-2 or TRBV6-3 to TRBJ2-6; the match to TRBD2 covers 9 bases. The junction had 6 bases not matched to a gene; V was cut back by 5 bases and J by 4 bases. The length of the CDR3 is 16 residues. Germline CDR1 is MNHEY and CDR2 is SVGEGT. The CDR3 is CASSEVAGDGANVLTF. The CDR3 DNA sequence: TGTGCCAGCAGTGAGGTAGCGGGAGACGGGGCCAACGTCCTGACTTTC.

This clonotype was counted many times. The chain joins TRBV18 to TRBJ2-1; the D is unclear. Germline CDR1 KGHSH, CDR2 LQKENI. Trimming removed 8 bases at V and 2 bases at J, with 10 bases between. The CDR3 consists of 13 residues. The CDR3 nucleotides are TGTGCCAGCAGCCCTTTAACCTACAATGAGCAGTTCTTC. As protein: CASSPLTYNEQFF. The full variable domain, with the rest looked up from reference TRBV18 and TRBJ2-1, is NAGVMQNPRHLVRRRGQEARLRCSPMKGHSHVYWYRQLPEEGLKFMVYLQKENIIDESGMPKERFSAEFPKEGPSILRIQQVVRGDSAAYFCASSPLTYNEQFFGPGTRLTVL.

The V call is TRBV2, the J call TRBJ1-1, with D tentatively TRBD1 (5 bases). The CDR3 extends over 18 amino acids. Germline V gene data show CDR1 as SNHLY and CDR2 as FYNNEI. Trimming left V 9 bases short and J 3 bases short, with 29 bases between. CDR3 in DNA: TGTGCCAGTAGGGACCACCAGGGAGCTGGAGGGTGGGACACTGAAGCTTTCTTT. Its translation: CASRDHQGAGGWDTEAFF.

Only a few counts were recorded for this clonotype. This sequence joins TRBV7-2 and TRBJ2-7, with TRBD1 matching over 8 bases. The CDR3 consists of 18 residues. J gave up 1 base and V 0 bases, and 11 bases lay outside the gene matches. Germline-derived CDR1 and CDR2 are SGHTA and FQGNSA. CDR3 nucleotides: TGTGCCAGCAGCTTAGCGGCACTGACAGGGGACTTTTCCTACGAGCAGTACTTC. Protein product: CASSLAALTGDFSYEQYF.

This clonotype showed up many times. This rearrangement joins TRBV3-1 to TRBJ2-7; D gene uncertain. From germline, CDR1 is LGHDT and CDR2 YNNKEL (reference sequence). CDR3 length: 13 amino acids. V was shortened by 3 bases and J by 6 bases, with 12 bases between the two germline ends. The CDR3 nucleotides read TGTGCCAGCAGCCACCCGGGTGTAGCCGAGCAGTACTTC. It encodes CASSHPGVAEQYF.

This clonotype was seen a few times. The J gene is TRBJ2-1, the V gene TRBV9, with D uncertain. Trimming shortened V by 4 bases and J by 6 bases, and 11 bases separated the two germline ends. The CDR3 runs 13 residues. The germline CDR1 and CDR2 sequences are SGDLS and YYNGEE. The CDR3 coding sequence is TGTGCCAGCAGCCTGGGTATTACCAATGAGCAGTTCTTC. It yields the protein CASSLGITNEQFF. The entire variable domain, with the rest obtained from reference TRBV9 and TRBJ2-1, is as follows: DSGVTQTPKHLITATGQRVTLRCSPRSGDLSVYWYQQSLDQGLQFLIQYYNGEERAKGNILERFSAQQFPDLHSELNLSSLELGDSALYFCASSLGITNEQFFGPGTRLTVL.

This clonotype was detected a few times. The rearrangement links TRBV6-1 to TRBJ2-5; TRBD2 aligns across 7 bases. The CDR3 extends over 13 amino acids. V was clipped by 6 bases and J by 5 bases; unmatched bases: 6. CDR1 and CDR2 (germline): MNHNS, SASEGT. The CDR3 sequence is CASRSGNGETQYF. Written as DNA, the CDR3 is TGTGCCAGCAGAAGCGGGAACGGGGAGACCCAGTACTTC.

This clonotype was found a few times. Since a much larger clone is just one base distant, this may be a read error. This sequence joins TRBV5-4 and TRBJ1-4; D call uncertain. The germline V and J ends were trimmed by 3 bases and 0 bases, with 6 bases remaining between them. Germline V CDR1 and CDR2: SGHNT, YYREEE (reference sequence). The CDR3 is made up of 14 amino acids. The CDR3 protein is CASSWGATNEKLFF. In DNA form, the CDR3 reads TGTGCCAGCAGCTGGGGTGCAACTAATGAAAAACTGTTTTTT.

The chain combines TRBV9 with TRBJ2-2; D gene unclear. The CDR3 has 14 residues. Looked up from germline, CDR1 is SGDLS and CDR2 is YYNGEE. V shed 0 bases and J shed 6 bases, with 9 bases lying between them. CDR3 bases: TGTGCCAGCAGCGTAGCTCTGAGGTCCGGGGAGCTGTTTTTT. Its translation: CASSVALRSGELFF.

This clonotype has ten or more counts. This sequence joins TRBV20-1 and TRBJ2-2, with 7 bases matching TRBD1. Trimming cost V 6 bases and J 4 bases; bases outside gene matches: 14. Germline CDR1 is DFQATT and CDR2 is SNEGSKA (reference sequence). This CDR3 spans 16 amino acids. DNA of the CDR3: TGCAGTGCCACAGACCGGACAGGCAGGTCCACCGGGGAGCTGTTTTTT. It translates to CSATDRTGRSTGELFF.

This clonotype was found a few times. The CDR3 reads CSAREVGPRGEQYF. For the CDR3, the DNA is TGCAGTGCTAGAGAGGTGGGACCACGTGGCGAGCAGTACTTC. This chain links TRBV20-1 with TRBJ2-7, with D perhaps TRBD1 or TRBD2 (5 bases each). Trimming took 0 bases from V and 6 from J, leaving 15 bases between them. Germline CDR1 and CDR2: DFQATT and SNEGSKA (reference sequence). The length of the CDR3 is 14 residues.

This clonotype has ten or more counts. The gene calls are TRBV2 and TRBJ1-1, with TRBD1 as a possible D gene (6 bases). Per the germline V gene, CDR1 is SNHLY and CDR2 is FYNNEI. The CDR3 runs 15 residues. Trimming left V 7 bases short and J 5 bases short, with 20 bases between. The CDR3 coding sequence is TGTGCCAGCATTGTGGAAGGGGGTCGGGGGACTGAAGCTTTCTTT. Translated, it gives CASIVEGGRGTEAFF.

This clonotype occurred many times. The chain carries TRBV27 and TRBJ2-7; no firm D call. CDR1 MNHEY and CDR2 SMNVEV come from the germline V gene (reference sequence). The V end was cut by 4 bases, the J end by 2 bases, with 12 bases between. The CDR3 is 14 residues long. CDR3 sequence (DNA): TGTGCCAGCAGTTATGGCGGCGGAGCCTACGAGCAGTACTTC. This codes for CASSYGGGAYEQYF.

V gene TRBV5-1 combines with J gene TRBJ2-1; no definite D call. Germline CDR1 and CDR2: SGHRS and YFSETQ. Trimming pared 1 base from V and 2 bases from J, leaving 10 bases between. CDR3 length: 15 residues. This chain's CDR3 is CASSLKYDPYNEQFF. The CDR3 DNA follows: TGCGCCAGCAGCTTGAAGTACGACCCCTACAATGAGCAGTTCTTC.

In this sample, this clonotype turned up many times. The CDR3 loop reads CASGAAGGWYEQYF. The CDR3 DNA is TGTGCTAGTGGTGCGGCGGGAGGGTGGTACGAGCAGTACTTC. This chain uses TRBV12-5 with TRBJ2-7; 9 bases line up with TRBD2. Germline trimming cut 5 bases from V and 4 bases from J; bases unmatched to any gene: 6. CDR1 and CDR2 (germline): LGHNT, FRNRAP. This CDR3 comprises 14 residues.

The J gene is TRBJ2-1, the V gene TRBV15; 8 bases map to TRBD2. The CDR3 has 15 residues. Trimming at V came to 4 bases and at J to 2 bases, leaving 4 bases not matched to a gene. Germline loops: CDR1 LNHNV, CDR2 YYDKDF (reference sequence). The CDR3 loop reads CATSKTSGAYNEQFF. As DNA, the CDR3 is TGTGCCACCAGCAAAACTAGCGGAGCCTACAATGAGCAGTTCTTC.

This clonotype was detected ten times or more. The chain joins TRBV6-2 or TRBV6-3 to TRBJ2-7; tentative D call: TRBD1 (5 bases). Germline CDR1 reads MNHEY; CDR2 reads SVGEGT. With 2 bases removed from V and 2 bases from J, the gap between germline ends came to 13 bases. This CDR3 is built from 15 residues. Here the CDR3 reads CASSYAVGHTYEQYF. CDR3 nucleotide sequence: TGTGCCAGCAGTTACGCCGTCGGACACACCTACGAGCAGTACTTC.

Details on this clonotype: This may come from a read error, since a much larger clone is one base off. The genes are TRBV7-9 and TRBJ2-3, with 9 bases matching TRBD1. The CDR3 is 17 residues long. The V and J ends lost 1 base and 6 bases, in that order; junction bases with no gene match: 11. Germline V gene lookup returns CDR1 SEHNR and CDR2 FQNEAQ (reference sequence). CDR3 loop: CASSLGPGTGNKDTQYF. The CDR3 coding sequence is TGTGCCAGCAGCTTAGGACCCGGGACAGGGAATAAGGATACGCAGTATTTT.

In this sample, this clonotype turned up many times. The chain carries TRBV3-1 and TRBJ1-1; the D is unclear. CDR1 is LGHDT and CDR2 is YNNKEL in the germline V gene (reference sequence). V lost 0 bases to trimming and J lost 10 bases, with 15 bases between them. This CDR3 has 14 residues. CDR3 in amino acids: CASSQDGGNEVAFF. The CDR3, as DNA: TGTGCCAGCAGCCAAGACGGAGGGAATGAGGTAGCTTTCTTT.

This clonotype was detected many times. The chain uses TRBV12-3 or TRBV12-4 and TRBJ1-6; D remains unclear. V dropped 1 base and J dropped 16 bases, with 11 bases sitting between them. This CDR3 has 12 residues. The chain's CDR3 is CASSLGQNRLHF. The CDR3 DNA is TGTGCCAGCAGTTTAGGACAAAATAGACTCCACTTT.

The chain carries TRBV5-5 and TRBJ1-5; 7 positions agree with TRBD1. Germline-derived CDR1 and CDR2 are SGHKS and YYEKEE (reference sequence). V was clipped by 2 bases and J by 1 base; unmatched bases: 9. CDR3 length equals 17 residues. In DNA form, the CDR3 reads TGTGCCAGCAGCTTCGACCGGGACAGTCGGAGCAATCAGCCCCAGCATTTT. As protein: CASSFDRDSRSNQPQHF.